The rows below give T cell receptor beta chains drawn from one sample of a study of CD8 T cells in Susac syndrome. Each CDR3 protein is one row after TCRdb ran MiXCR on the immunoSEQ multiplex PCR reads. The sample holds about 140,000 distinct CDR3 sequences; about 95% are singletons and the top ten take approximately 0.12%. The sequencing input was CD4+ T cells from PBMCs. The origin of the receptors is a human donor with multiple sclerosis. CDR3s include the opening cysteine and the closing phenylalanine or tryptophan. Only part of the rows carry a size: once, few, many, or a class if the clone is expanded.

size | V | CDR3
NA | TRBV9 | CASSVATNSYNEQFF
NA | TRBV12-3/TRBV12-4 | CASSFVGYEQYF
NA | TRBV6-6 | CASTLGGATGWNEQFF
once | TRBV29-1 | CSVEDSYEQYF
NA | TRBV29-1 | CSVGQADTQYF
once | TRBV10-3 | CAISDREETQYF
once | TRBV30 | CAWSAGGGQYF
NA | TRBV11-2 | CASSSRLAGGGTDTQYF
NA | TRBV12-2 | CASRLAGRENQPQHF
NA | TRBV20-1 | CSARDPFSGVNTEAFF
NA | TRBV29-1 | CSVPGRTGDLDGYTF
NA | TRBV30 | CAWSGHRGGYEQYF
once | TRBV20-1 | CSARLAGADTQYF
NA | TRBV5-1 | CASRAIGQGKSDEQYF
NA | TRBV2 | CASREQGPSTEAFF
NA | TRBV2 | CASSLTGSSYNEQFF
NA | TRBV6-1 | CASSRGSLAARTDTQYF
NA | TRBV6-6 | CASDRQGLHNEQFF
NA | TRBV24-1 | CATARTSGHSYNEQFF
NA | TRBV2 | CASSRQVNTGELFF
NA | TRBV7-9 | CASSTAGPDTQYF
NA | TRBV14 | CASSQVGGYAYEQYF
NA | TRBV28 | CASSPMTGSTQPQHF
NA | TRBV12-3/TRBV12-4 | CASSFGTKSEKLFF
NA | TRBV5-4 | CASSHARTRVSYEQYF
NA | TRBV7-9 | CASSSTERYGYTF
NA | TRBV5-1 | CASRPDQSSYNEQFF
NA | TRBV29-1 | CSVRDRGREQYF
NA | TRBV28 | CASSFSGGNKGSPLHF
NA | TRBV3-1 | CASSHPGQAYEQYF
NA | TRBV7-9 | CASSFPLGGREETQYF
NA | TRBV29-1 | CSVGGGQGGRTDTQYF
NA | TRBV5-6 | CASSSSGTSVAYNEQFF
NA | TRBV7-9 | CASSPLLGVDRNEQFF
NA | TRBV20-1 | CSARAGRGTTNEQFF
NA | TRBV28 | CASSNSFGNYGYTF
NA | TRBV27 | CASTPNRGMNTEAFF
NA | TRBV29-1 | CSVGLTGTGTNYGYTF
NA | TRBV3-1 | CASSQAHTGFHEQYF
once | TRBV7-9 | CASSLAAGGLYEQFF
NA | TRBV24-1 | CATSDLQGTGASNEQFF
NA | TRBV4-2 | CASSQDGSSPNEQFF
once | TRBV20-1 | CSASFLTSGTDTQYF
NA | TRBV2 | CASYLQATVVGAEAFF
NA | TRBV6-5 | CASRQGLRADTQYF
NA | TRBV7-9 | CASSSRAATEAFF
NA | TRBV6-5 | CASSYRANYGYTF
NA | TRBV9 | CASSVAWDSSYEQYF
NA | TRBV28 | CASSQVRQETQYF
NA | TRBV20-1 | CSASILDEQFF
NA | TRBV5-5 | CASSLFTGAGDTQYF
NA | TRBV5-1 | CASSLAAAAGETQYF
NA | TRBV5-1 | CASSLVGEPYNEQFF
NA | TRBV6-2/TRBV6-3 | CASRRNTGELFF
NA | TRBV24-1 | CATSDRGRLKGYTF
NA | TRBV18 | CASRQGAYEQYF
NA | TRBV29-1 | CSVEDQQGLLYEQYF
NA | TRBV12-3/TRBV12-4 | CASSSAGQGRGYTF
NA | TRBV7-2 | CATSRLPSTDTQYF
NA | TRBV9 | CASSVQGAWNTEAFF